This entry concerns a single TCR beta chain. Its specificity is not known. The primer mix had 60 Vbeta and 13 Jbeta primers. Authors' processing steps: There were tens of millions of unique TCR beta chains by a later count, and some 11 million of them were shared. The protocol was immunoSEQ multiplex PCR, while the TCRdb copy is restricted to in-frame clones and leaves out a portion. D and trimming were read from the DNA, whereas the V and J calls and clone size are those reported in that table. The sample records roughly 43,000 clones, about 80% being singletons. These data are taken from a study of cytomegalovirus exposure and HLA in healthy donors. General observations from the study: The records held CMV serostatus as the only immune exposure information. The study assumed roughly uniform donor sequencing depth for presence/absence analyses.

CDR3 length: 12 residues. The ends were cut back, 6 bases at V and 3 bases at J, with 9 bases in the middle. Germline V gene sequence: CDR1 SNHLY, CDR2 FYNNEI. The source is a young man in good health and CMV-seronegative. The specimen was PBMCs. The chain is built from TRBV2 and TRBJ2-7, with a possible D match to TRBD1 (5 bases). In nucleotides, the CDR3 is TGTGCCAGCAGATGGCAGGGCTACGAGCAGTACTTC. This codes for CASRWQGYEQYF.